This T cell receptor beta chain was captured by sequencing in a study of Ad26.COV2.S vaccination and SARS-CoV-2 variants. Trimming took 7 bases from V and 4 from J; bases not matched to a gene: 6. The CDR3 covers 15 residues. The germline V gene has CDR1 MNHNY and CDR2 SVGAGI (reference sequence). Data came from immunoSEQ multiplex PCR; TCRdb stores just in-frame clones and leaves some out. The sample lists some 640,000 clones, around 90% occurring once. Treatment described: some 20 received Ad26.COV2.S at low or high dose, single or two shots; 5 received placebo; per-sample allocation not given. Specimen acquisition occurred on day 63 following the initial vaccine or placebo injection.

The specimen was peripheral blood, collected in a trial of Ad26.COV2.S vaccine versus placebo. This chain uses TRBV6-6 with TRBJ2-7; 14 bases agree with TRBD2. The clonotype comes from a person between 18 and 59 years old who received the Ad26.COV2.S COVID-19 vaccine or a placebo. DNA for the CDR3: TGTGCCAGCAATCAAAGGACTAGCGGGGGGTACGAGCAGTACTTC. It encodes CASNQRTSGGYEQYF.